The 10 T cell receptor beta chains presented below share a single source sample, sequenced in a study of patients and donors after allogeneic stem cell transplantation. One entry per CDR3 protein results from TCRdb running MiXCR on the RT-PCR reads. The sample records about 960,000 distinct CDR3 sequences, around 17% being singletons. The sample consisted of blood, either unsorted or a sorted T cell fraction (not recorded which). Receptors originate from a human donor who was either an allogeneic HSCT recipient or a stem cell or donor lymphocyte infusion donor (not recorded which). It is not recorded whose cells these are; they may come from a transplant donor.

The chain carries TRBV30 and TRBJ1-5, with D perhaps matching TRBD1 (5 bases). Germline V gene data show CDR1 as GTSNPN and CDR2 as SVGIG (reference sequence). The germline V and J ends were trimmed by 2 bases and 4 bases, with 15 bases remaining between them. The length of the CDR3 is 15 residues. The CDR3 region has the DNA TGTGCCTGGAGTTACTCCGGGACGGGGAATCAGCCCCAGCATTTT. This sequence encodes CAWSYSGTGNQPQHF.

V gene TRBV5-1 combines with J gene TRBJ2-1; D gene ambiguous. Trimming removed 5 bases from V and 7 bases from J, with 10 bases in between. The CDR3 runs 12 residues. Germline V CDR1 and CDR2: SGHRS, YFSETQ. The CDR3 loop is CASRIIENEQFF. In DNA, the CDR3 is TGCGCCAGCAGAATTATTGAGAATGAGCAGTTCTTC.

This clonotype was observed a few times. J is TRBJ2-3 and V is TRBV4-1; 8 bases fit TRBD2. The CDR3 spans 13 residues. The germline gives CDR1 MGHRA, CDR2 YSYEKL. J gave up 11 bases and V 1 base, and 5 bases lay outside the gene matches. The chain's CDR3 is CASSQVGGRMQYF. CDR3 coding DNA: TGCGCCAGCAGCCAAGTGGGCGGGAGGATGCAGTATTTT.

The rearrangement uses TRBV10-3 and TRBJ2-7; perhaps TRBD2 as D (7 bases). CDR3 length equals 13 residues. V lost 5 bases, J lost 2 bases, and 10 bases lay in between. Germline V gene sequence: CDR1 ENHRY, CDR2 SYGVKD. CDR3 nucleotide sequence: TGTGCCATCAGTTCGCGGGGGCCCTACGAGCAGTACTTC. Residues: CAISSRGPYEQYF.

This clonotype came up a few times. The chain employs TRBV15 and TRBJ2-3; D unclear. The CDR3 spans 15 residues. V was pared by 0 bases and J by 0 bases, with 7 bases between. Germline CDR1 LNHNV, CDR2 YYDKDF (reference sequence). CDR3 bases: TGTGCCACCAGCAGAGATCCGGTCAGCACAGATACGCAGTATTTT. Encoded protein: CATSRDPVSTDTQYF.

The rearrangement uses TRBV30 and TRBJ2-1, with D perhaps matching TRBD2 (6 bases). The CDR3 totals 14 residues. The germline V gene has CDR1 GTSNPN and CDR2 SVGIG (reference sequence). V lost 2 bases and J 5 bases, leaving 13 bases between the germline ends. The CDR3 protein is CAWSTGSGDNEQFF. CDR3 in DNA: TGTGCCTGGAGTACCGGGAGTGGCGACAATGAGCAGTTCTTC.

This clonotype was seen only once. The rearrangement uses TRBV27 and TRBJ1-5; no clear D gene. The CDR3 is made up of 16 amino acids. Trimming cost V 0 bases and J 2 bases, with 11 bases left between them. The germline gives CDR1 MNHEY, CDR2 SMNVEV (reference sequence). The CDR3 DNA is TGTGCCAGCAGTTTATCTGCAGCCTTTGGCAATCAGCCCCAGCATTTT. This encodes CASSLSAAFGNQPQHF.

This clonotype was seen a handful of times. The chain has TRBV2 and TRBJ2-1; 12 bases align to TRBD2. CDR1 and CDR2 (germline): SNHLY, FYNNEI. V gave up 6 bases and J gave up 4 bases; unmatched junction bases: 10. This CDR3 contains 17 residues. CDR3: CASRLLAGGASYNEQFF. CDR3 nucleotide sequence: TGTGCCAGCAGACTTCTAGCGGGAGGGGCTTCGTACAATGAGCAGTTCTTC.

CDR3 sequence reads: CASSSGAGVQNTF. The CDR3 DNA follows: TGTGCCAGCAGCTCAGGGGCAGGGGTTCAAAACACCTTC. This chain connects TRBV7-6 to TRBJ1-2; a possible D gene is TRBD1 (6 bases). The CDR3 runs 13 residues. Germline values: CDR1 SGHVS, CDR2 FNYEAQ. V dropped 4 bases and J dropped 12 bases, with 18 bases sitting between them.

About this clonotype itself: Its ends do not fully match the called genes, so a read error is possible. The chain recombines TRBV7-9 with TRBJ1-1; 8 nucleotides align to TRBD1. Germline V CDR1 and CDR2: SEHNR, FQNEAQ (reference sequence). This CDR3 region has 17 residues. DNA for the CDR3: TGTGCCAGCAACTTACCAGGGGGCTGGGGGGTGAACACTGAAGCTTTCTTT. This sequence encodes CASNLPGGWGVNTEAFF. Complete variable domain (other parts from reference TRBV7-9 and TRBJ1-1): DTGVSQNPRHKITKRGQNVTFRCDPISEHNRLYWYRQTLGQGPEFLTYFQNEAQLEKSRLLSDRFSAERPKGSFSTLEIQRTEQGDSAMYLCASNLPGGWGVNTEAFFGQGTRLTVV.